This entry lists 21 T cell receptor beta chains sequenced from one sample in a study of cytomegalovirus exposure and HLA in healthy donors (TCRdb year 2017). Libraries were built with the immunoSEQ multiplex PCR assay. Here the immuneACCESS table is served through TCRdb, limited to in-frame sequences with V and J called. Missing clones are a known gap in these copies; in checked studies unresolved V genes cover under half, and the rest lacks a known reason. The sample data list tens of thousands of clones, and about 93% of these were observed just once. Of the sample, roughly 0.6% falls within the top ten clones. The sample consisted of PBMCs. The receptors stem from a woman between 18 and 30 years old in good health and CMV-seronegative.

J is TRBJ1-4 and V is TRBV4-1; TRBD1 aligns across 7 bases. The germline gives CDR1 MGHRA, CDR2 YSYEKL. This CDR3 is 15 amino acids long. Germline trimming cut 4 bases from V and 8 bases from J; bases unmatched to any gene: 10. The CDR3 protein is CASSRFRGRTEKLFF. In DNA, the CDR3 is TGCGCCAGCAGCCGATTCAGGGGGAGGACAGAAAAACTGTTTTTT.

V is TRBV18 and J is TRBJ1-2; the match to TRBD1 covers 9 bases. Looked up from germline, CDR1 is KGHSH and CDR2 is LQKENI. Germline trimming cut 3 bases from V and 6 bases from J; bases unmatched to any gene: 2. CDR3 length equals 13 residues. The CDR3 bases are TGTGCCAGCTCACCCGGGACAGGGAATGGCTACACCTTC. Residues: CASSPGTGNGYTF.

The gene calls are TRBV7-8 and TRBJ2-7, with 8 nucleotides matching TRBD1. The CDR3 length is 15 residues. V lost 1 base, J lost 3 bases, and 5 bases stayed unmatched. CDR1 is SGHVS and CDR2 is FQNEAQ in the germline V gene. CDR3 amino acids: CASSLGTGLNYEQYF. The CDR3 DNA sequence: TGTGCCAGCAGCTTAGGGACAGGGCTGAACTACGAGCAGTACTTC.

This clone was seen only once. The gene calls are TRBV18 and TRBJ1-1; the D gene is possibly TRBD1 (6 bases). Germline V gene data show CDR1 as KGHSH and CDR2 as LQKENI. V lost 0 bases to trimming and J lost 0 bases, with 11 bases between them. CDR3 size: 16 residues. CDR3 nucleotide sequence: TGTGCCAGCTCACCACCGCTTGCAGGGGTGAACACTGAAGCTTTCTTT. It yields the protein CASSPPLAGVNTEAFF.

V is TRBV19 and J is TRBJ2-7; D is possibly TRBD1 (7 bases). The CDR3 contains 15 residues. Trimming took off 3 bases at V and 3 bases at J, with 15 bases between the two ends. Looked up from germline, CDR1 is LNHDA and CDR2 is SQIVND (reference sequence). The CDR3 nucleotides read TGTGCCAGTAGTATCGACCGACAGGGAGGCTACGAGCAGTACTTC. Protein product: CASSIDRQGGYEQYF. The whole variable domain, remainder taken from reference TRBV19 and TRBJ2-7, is DGGITQSPKYLFRKEGQNVTLSCEQNLNHDAMYWYRQDPGQGLRLIYYSQIVNDFQKGDIAEGYSVSREKKESFPLTVTSAQKNPTAFYLCASSIDRQGGYEQYFGPGTRLTVT.

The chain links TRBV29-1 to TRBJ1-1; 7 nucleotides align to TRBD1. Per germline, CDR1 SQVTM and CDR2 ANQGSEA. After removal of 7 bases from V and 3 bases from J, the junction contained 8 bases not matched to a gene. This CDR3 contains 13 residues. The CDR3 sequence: CSGRQGGDTEAFF. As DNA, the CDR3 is TGCAGCGGAAGACAGGGCGGAGACACTGAAGCTTTCTTT.

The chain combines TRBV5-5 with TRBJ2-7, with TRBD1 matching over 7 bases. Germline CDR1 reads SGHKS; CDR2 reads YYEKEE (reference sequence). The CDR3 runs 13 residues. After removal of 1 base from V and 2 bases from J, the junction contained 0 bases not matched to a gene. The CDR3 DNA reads TGTGCCAGCAGCTTGCAGGGGGCCTACGAGCAGTACTTC. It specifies CASSLQGAYEQYF.

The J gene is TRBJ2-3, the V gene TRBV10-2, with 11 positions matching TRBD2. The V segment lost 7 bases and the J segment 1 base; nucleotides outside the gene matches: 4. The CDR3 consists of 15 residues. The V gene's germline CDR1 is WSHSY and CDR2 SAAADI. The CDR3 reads CASIRLAGRTDTQYF. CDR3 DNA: TGCGCCAGCATACGACTAGCGGGACGCACAGATACGCAGTATTTT.

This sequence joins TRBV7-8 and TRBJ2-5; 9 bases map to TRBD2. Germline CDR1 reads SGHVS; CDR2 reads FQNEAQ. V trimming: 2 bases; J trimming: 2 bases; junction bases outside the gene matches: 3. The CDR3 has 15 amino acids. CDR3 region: CASSLSTSGQETQYF. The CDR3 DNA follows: TGTGCCAGCAGCTTAAGCACTAGCGGGCAAGAGACCCAGTACTTC.

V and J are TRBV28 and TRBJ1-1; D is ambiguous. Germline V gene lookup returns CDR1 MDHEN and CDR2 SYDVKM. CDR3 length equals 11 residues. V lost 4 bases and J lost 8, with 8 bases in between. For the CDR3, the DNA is TGTGCCAGCAGTTGGACTGCGGAAGCTTTCTTT. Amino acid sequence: CASSWTAEAFF.

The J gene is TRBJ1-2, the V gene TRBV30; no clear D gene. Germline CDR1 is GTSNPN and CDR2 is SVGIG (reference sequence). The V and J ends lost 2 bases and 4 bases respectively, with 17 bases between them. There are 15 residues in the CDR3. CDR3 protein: CAWSLRFTGSYGYTF. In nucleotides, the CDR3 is TGTGCCTGGAGTCTAAGGTTTACGGGGAGCTATGGCTACACCTTC.

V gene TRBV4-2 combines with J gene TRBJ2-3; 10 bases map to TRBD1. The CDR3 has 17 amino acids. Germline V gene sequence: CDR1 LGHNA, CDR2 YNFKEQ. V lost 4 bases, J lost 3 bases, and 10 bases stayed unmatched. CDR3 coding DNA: TGTGCCAGCAGCCCCGGGGACAGGGGAGGAAGGACAGATACGCAGTATTTT. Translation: CASSPGDRGGRTDTQYF.

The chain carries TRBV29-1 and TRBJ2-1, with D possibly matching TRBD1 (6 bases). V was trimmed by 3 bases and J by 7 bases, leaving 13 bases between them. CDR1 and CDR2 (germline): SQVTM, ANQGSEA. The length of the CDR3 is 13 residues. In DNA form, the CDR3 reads TGCAGCGTTGAGGTGCGGCAGGGGAATGAGCAGTTCTTC. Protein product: CSVEVRQGNEQFF.

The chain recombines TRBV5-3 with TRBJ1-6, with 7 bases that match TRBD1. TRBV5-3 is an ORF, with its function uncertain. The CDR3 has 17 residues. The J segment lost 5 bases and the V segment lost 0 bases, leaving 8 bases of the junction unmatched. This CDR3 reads CARSLAPGQTNNSPLHF. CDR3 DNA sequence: TGTGCCAGAAGCTTGGCCCCGGGACAGACAAATAATTCACCCCTCCACTTT.

DNA of the CDR3: TGTGCCAGCTCACCCGGGACAGGGAGTGACGAGCAGTACTTC. It yields the protein CASSPGTGSDEQYF. The chain employs TRBV18 and TRBJ2-7; 9 bases are shared with TRBD1. CDR3 length: 14 amino acids. In germline, CDR1 is KGHSH, CDR2 LQKENI. The junction had 5 bases not matched to a gene; V was cut back by 3 bases and J by 5 bases.

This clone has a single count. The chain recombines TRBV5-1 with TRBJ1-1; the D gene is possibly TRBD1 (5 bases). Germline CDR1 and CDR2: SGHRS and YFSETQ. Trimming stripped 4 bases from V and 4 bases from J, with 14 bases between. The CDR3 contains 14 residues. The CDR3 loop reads CASSPRQTATEAFF. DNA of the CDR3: TGCGCCAGCAGCCCCAGACAGACGGCCACTGAAGCTTTCTTT. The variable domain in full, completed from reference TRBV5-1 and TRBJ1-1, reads KAGVTQTPRYLIKTRGQQVTLSCSPISGHRSVSWYQQTPGQGLQFLFEYFSETQRNKGNFPGRFSGRQFSNSRSEMNVSTLELGDSALYLCASSPRQTATEAFFGQGTRLTVV.

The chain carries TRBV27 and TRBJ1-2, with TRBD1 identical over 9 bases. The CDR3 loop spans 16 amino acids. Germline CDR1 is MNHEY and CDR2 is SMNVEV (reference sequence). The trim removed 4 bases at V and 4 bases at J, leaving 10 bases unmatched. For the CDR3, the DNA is TGTGCCAGCAGTTCCGGGACAGGGAGAGCTCTCTATGGCTACACCTTC. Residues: CASSSGTGRALYGYTF.

The CDR3 region has the DNA TGTGCCAGCAGCATTACTAGCGGGGGGACAGATACGCAGTATTTT. The encoded protein is CASSITSGGTDTQYF. The genes are TRBV9 and TRBJ2-3; 12 nucleotides match TRBD2. Unmatched junction bases numbered 3, after V lost 4 bases and J lost 3 bases. This CDR3 has 15 amino acids. The germline V gene encodes CDR1 SGDLS and CDR2 YYNGEE.

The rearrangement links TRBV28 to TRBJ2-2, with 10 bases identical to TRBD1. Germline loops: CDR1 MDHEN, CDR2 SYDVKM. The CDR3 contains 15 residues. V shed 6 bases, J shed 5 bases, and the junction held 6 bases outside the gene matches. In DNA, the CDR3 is TGTGCCAGCAGGACAGGGGGCGCGGGAACCGGGGAGCTGTTTTTT. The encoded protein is CASRTGGAGTGELFF.

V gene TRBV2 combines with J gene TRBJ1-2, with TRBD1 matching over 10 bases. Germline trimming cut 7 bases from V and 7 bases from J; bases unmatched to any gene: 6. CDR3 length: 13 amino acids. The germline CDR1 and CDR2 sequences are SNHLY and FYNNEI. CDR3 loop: CASNPGQGIGYTF. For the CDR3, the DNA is TGTGCCAGCAATCCGGGACAGGGGATTGGCTACACCTTC. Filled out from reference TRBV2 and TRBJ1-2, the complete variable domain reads EPEVTQTPSHQVTQMGQEVILRCVPISNHLYFYWYRQILGQKVEFLVSFYNNEISEKSEIFDDQFSVERPDGSNFTLKIRSTKLEDSAMYFCASNPGQGIGYTFGSGTRLTVV.

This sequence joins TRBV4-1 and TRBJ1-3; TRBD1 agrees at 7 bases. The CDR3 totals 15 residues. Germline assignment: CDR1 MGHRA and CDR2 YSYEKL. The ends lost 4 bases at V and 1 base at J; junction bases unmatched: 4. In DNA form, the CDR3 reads TGCGCCAGCAGCCGGGACAGATCATCTGGAAACACCATATATTTT. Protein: CASSRDRSSGNTIYF.